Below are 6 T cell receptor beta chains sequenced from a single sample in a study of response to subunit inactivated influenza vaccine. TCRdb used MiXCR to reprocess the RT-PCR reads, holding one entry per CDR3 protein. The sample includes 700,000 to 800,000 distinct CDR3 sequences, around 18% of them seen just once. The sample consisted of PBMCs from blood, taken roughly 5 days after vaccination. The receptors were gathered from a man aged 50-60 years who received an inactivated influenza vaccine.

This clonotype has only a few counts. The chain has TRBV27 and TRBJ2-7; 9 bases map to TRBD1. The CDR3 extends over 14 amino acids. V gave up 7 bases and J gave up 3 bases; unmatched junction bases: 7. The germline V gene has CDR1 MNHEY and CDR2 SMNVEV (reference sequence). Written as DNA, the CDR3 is TGTGCCAGCATGAACCTGGACAGGGGCTACGAGCAGTACTTC. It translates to CASMNLDRGYEQYF.

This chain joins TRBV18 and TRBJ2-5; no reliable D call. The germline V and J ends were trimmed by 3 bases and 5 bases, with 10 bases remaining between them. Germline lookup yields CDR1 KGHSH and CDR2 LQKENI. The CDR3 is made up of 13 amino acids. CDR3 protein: CASSPTGSETQYF. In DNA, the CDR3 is TGTGCCAGCTCACCGACCGGGTCGGAGACCCAGTACTTC. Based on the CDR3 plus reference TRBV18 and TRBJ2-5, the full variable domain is NAGVMQNPRHLVRRRGQEARLRCSPMKGHSHVYWYRQLPEEGLKFMVYLQKENIIDESGMPKERFSAEFPKEGPSILRIQQVVRGDSAAYFCASSPTGSETQYFGPGTRLLVL.

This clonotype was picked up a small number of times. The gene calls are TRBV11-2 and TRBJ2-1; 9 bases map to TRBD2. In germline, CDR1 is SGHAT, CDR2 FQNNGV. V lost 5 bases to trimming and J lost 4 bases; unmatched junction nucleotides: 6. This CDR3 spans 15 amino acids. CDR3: CASSPASGEYNEQFF. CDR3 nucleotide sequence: TGTGCCAGCAGCCCCGCTAGCGGGGAATACAATGAGCAGTTCTTC.

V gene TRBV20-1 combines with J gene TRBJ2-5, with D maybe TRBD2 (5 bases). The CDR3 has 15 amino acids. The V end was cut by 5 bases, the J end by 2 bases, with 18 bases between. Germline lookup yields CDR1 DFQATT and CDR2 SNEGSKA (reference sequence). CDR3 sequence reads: CSASPREGYQETQYF. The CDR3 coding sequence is TGCAGTGCTTCTCCCCGAGAGGGTTATCAAGAGACCCAGTACTTC.

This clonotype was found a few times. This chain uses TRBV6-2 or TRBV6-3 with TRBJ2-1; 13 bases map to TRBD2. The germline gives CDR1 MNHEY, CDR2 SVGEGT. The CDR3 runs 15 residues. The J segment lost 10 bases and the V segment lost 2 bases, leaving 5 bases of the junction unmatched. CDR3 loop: CASSYGTSGEGEQFF. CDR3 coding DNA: TGTGCCAGCAGTTACGGGACTAGCGGGGAAGGCGAGCAGTTCTTC.

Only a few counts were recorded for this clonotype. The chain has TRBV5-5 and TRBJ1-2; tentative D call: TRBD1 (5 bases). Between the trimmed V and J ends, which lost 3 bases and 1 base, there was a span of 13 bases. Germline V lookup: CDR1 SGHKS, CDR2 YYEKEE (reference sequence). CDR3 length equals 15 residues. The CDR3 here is CASSWVPTDNYGYTF. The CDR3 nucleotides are TGTGCCAGCAGCTGGGTGCCGACAGATAACTATGGCTACACCTTC.